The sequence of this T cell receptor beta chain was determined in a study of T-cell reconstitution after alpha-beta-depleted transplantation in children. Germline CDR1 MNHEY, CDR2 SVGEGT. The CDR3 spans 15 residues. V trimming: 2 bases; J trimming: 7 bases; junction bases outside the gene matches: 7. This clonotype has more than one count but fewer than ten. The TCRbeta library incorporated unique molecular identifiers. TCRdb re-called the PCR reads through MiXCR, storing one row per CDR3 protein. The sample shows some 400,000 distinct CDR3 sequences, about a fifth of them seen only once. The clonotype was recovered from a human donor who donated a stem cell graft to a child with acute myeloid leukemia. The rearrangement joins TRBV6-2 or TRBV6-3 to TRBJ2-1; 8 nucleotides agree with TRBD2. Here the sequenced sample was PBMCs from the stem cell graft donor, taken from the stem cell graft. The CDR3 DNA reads TGTGCCAGCAGTTACCGTAGCGGGATTGCGAATGAGCAGTTCTTC. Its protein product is CASSYRSGIANEQFF.